The 3 T cell receptor beta chains presented below share a single source sample, sequenced in a study of neoadjuvant anti-PD-1 for oral cavity cancer (dated by TCRdb to the early 2020s). Library method: the immunoSEQ multiplex PCR assay. TCRdb's version of the immuneACCESS table is confined to in-frame rearrangements and falls short of the full clone set. An unresolved V gene accounts for under half of the shortfall where checked; the remainder is of unknown origin. The sample includes 2,000 or so clones, with 59% observed a single time. The top ten hold 17% of the sample. This specimen's time point label, per the study, means: after neoadjuvant nivolumab, at surgical resection. The sample was tumor tissue, taken after nivolumab (anti-PD-1) treatment. These TCRs come from a person aged 40 to 85 with oral cavity squamous cell carcinoma.

V usage is TRBV6-5 and J usage is TRBJ2-1; TRBD1 might be the D (6 bases). The CDR3 totals 15 residues. The ends were cut back, 6 bases at V and 2 bases at J, with 14 bases in the middle. Per the germline V gene, CDR1 is MNHEY and CDR2 is SVGAGI. This chain's CDR3 is CASRPQGSAYNEQFF. CDR3 bases: TGTGCCAGCAGACCTCAGGGGAGCGCCTACAATGAGCAGTTCTTC.

This chain links TRBV29-1 with TRBJ2-2; 8 bases map to TRBD1. The ends lost 5 bases at V and 0 bases at J; junction bases unmatched: 2. This CDR3 has 14 amino acids. Germline-derived CDR1 and CDR2 are SQVTM and ANQGSEA. The CDR3 DNA follows: TGCAGCGTTAGGGACAGGACGAACACCGGGGAGCTGTTTTTT. The encoded protein is CSVRDRTNTGELFF.

J is TRBJ1-2 and V is TRBV2; 7 bases are a match to TRBD1. The CDR3 sequence is 14 residues long. CDR1 is SNHLY and CDR2 is FYNNEI in the germline V gene. V dropped 2 bases and J dropped 8; count of bases not matched to a gene: 8. CDR3 in DNA: TGTGCCAGCAGTGAAACGAGGGGGCCCGACGGCTACACCTTC. It specifies CASSETRGPDGYTF.